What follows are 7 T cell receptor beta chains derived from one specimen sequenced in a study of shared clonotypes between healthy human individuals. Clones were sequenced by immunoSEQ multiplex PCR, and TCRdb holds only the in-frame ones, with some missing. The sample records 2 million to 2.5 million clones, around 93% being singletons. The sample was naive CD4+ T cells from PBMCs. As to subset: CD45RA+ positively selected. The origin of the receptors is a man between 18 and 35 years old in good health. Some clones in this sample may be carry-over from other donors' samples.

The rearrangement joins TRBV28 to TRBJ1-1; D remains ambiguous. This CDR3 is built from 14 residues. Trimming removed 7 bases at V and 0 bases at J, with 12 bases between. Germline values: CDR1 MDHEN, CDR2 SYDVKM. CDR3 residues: CASIRGGMNTEAFF. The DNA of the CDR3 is TGTGCCAGCATTCGTGGAGGTATGAACACTGAAGCTTTCTTT.

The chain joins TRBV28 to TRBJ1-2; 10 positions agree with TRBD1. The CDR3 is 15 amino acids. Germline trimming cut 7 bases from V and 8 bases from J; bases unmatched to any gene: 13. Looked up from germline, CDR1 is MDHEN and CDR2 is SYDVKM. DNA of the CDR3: TGTGCCAGCACCACCCCGCCCCGGACAGGGGGGGGCTACACCTTC. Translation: CASTTPPRTGGGYTF.

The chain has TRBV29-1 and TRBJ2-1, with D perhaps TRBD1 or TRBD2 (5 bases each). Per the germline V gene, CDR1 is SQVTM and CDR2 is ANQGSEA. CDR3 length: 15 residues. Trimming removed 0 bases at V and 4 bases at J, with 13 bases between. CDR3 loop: CSVEEAGSFYNEQFF. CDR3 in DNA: TGCAGCGTTGAAGAGGCAGGGAGCTTTTACAATGAGCAGTTCTTC.

The CDR3 is CAWSLTENYGYTF. CDR3 in DNA: TGTGCCTGGAGTTTAACTGAAAACTATGGCTACACCTTC. This chain joins TRBV30 and TRBJ1-2; D not resolved. This CDR3 has 13 amino acids. V lost 2 bases, J lost 2 bases, and 9 bases lay in between. Looked up from germline, CDR1 is GTSNPN and CDR2 is SVGIG (reference sequence). Full variable domain (remainder filled in from reference TRBV30 and TRBJ1-2): SQTIHQWPATLVQPVGSPLSLECTVEGTSNPNLYWYRQAAGRGLQLLFYSVGIGQISSEVPQNLSASRPQDRQFILSSKKLLLSDSGFYLCAWSLTENYGYTFGSGTRLTVV.

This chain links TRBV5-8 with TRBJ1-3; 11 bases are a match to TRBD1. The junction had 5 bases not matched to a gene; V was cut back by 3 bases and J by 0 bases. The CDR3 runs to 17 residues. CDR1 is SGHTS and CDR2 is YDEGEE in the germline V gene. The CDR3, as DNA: TGTGCCAGCAGCTCCGGACAGGGGGCCCCCTCTGGAAACACCATATATTTT. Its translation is CASSSGQGAPSGNTIYF. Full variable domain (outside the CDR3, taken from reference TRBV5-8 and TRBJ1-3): EAGVTQSPTHLIKTRGQQATLRCSPISGHTSVYWYQQALGLGLQFLLWYDEGEERNRGNFPPRFSGRQFPNYSSELNVNALELEDSALYLCASSSGQGAPSGNTIYFGEGSWLTVV.

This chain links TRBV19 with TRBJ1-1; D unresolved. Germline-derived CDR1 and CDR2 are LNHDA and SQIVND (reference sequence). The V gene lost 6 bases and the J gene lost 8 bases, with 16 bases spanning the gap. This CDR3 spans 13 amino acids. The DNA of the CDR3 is TGTGCCAGTAGGAGTTCGGCAGCTTGGGAAGCTTTCTTT. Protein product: CASRSSAAWEAFF.

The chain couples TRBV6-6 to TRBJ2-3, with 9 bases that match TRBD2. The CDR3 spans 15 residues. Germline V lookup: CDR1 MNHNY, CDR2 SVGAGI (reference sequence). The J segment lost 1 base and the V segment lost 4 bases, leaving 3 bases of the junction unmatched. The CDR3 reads CASSLRTSGTDTQYF. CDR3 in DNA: TGTGCCAGCAGTTTACGGACTAGCGGCACAGATACGCAGTATTTT.